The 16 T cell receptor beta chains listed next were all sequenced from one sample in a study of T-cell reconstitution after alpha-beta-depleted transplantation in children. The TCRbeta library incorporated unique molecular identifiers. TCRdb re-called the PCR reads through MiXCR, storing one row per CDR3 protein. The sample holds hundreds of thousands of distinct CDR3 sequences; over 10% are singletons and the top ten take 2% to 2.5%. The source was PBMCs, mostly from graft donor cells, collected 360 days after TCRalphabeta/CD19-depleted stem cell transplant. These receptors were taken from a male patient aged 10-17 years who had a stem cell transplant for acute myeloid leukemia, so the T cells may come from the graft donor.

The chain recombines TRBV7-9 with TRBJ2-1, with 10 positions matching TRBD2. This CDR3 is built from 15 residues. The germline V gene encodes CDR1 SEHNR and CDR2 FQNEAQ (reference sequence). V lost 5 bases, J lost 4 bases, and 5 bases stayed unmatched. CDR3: CASSTGTSDYNEQFF. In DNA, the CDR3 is TGTGCCAGCAGCACCGGGACTAGCGATTACAATGAGCAGTTCTTC.

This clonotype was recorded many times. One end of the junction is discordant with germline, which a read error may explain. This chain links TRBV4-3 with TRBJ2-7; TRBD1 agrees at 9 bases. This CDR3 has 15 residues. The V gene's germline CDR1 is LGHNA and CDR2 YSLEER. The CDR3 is CASSQDRDRVYEQYF. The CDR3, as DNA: TGTGCCAGCAGCCAAGATCGGGACAGGGTATACGAGCAGTACTTC.

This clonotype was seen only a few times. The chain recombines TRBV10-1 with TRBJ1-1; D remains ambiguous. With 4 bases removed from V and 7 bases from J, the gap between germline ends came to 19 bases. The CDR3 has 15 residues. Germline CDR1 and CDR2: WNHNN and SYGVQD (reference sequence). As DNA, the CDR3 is TGCGCCAGCAGTGCGGACTACGGCCGAATAAATGAAGCTTTCTTT. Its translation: CASSADYGRINEAFF.

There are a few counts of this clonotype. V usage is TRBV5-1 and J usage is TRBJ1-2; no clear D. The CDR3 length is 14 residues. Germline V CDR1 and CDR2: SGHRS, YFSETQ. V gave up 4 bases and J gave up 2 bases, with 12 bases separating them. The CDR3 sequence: CASSPAGGNYGYTF. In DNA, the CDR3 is TGCGCCAGCAGCCCTGCTGGAGGGAACTATGGCTACACCTTC.

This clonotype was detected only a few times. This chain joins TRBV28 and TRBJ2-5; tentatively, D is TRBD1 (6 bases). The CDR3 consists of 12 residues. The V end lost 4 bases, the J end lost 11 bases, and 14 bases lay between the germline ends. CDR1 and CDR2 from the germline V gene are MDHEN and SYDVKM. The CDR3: CASSSSQGLQYF. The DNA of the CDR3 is TGTGCCAGCAGTTCATCCCAGGGGCTACAGTACTTC.

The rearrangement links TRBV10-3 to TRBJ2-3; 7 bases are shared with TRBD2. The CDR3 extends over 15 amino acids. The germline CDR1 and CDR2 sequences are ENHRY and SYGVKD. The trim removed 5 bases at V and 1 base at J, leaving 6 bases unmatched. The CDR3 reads CAISPAGAGTDTQYF. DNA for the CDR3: TGTGCCATCAGTCCCGCGGGAGCGGGCACAGATACGCAGTATTTT.

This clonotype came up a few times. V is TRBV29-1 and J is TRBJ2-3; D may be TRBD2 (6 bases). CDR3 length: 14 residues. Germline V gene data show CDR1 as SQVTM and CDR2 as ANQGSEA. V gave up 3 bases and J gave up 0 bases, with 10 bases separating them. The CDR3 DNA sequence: TGCAGCGTTGATTGGCTAGCGAGCACAGATACGCAGTATTTT. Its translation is CSVDWLASTDTQYF.

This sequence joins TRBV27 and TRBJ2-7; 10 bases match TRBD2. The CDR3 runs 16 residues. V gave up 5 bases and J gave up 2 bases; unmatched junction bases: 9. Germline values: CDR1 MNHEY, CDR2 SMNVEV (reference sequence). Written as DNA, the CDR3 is TGTGCCAGCAGTCCCCTTTGGACTAGCGGCCCCTACGAGCAGTACTTC. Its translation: CASSPLWTSGPYEQYF.

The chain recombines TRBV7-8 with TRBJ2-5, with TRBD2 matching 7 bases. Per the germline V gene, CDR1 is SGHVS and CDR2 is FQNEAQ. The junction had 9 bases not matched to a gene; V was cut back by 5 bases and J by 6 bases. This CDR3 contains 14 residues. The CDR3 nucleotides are TGTGCCAGCAGCACGCCGGGAGGCTGGAAGACCCAGTACTTC. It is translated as CASSTPGGWKTQYF.

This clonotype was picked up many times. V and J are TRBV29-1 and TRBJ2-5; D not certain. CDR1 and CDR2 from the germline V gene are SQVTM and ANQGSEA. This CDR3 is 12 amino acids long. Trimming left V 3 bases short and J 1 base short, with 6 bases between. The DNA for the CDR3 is TGCAGCGTTGAGGCTATCCAAGAGACCCAGTACTTC. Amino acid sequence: CSVEAIQETQYF.

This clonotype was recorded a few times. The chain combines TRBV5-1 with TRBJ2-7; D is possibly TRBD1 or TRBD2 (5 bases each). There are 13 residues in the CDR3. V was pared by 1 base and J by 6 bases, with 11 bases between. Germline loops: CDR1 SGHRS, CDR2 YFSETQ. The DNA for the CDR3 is TGCGCCAGCAGCTTGAGAACAGGAGGCGAGCAGTACTTC. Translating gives CASSLRTGGEQYF.

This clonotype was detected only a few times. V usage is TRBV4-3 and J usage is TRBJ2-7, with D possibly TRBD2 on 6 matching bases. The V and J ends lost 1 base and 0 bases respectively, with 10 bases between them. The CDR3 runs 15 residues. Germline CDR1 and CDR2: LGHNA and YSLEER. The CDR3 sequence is CASSQAPSDSYEQYF. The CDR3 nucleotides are TGCGCCAGCAGCCAAGCACCTAGCGACTCCTACGAGCAGTACTTC.

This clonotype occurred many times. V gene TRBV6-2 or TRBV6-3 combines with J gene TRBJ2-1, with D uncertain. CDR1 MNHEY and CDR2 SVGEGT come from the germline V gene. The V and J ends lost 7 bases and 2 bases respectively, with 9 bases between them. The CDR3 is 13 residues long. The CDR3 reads CASTRVTYNEQFF. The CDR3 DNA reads TGTGCCAGCACTAGGGTCACCTACAATGAGCAGTTCTTC.

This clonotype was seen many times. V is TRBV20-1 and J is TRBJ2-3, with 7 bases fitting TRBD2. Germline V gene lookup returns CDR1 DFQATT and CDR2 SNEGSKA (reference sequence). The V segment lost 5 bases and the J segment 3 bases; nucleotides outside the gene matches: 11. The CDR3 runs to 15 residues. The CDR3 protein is CSAEIGAGVTDTQYF. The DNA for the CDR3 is TGCAGTGCTGAGATAGGGGCGGGAGTGACAGATACGCAGTATTTT.

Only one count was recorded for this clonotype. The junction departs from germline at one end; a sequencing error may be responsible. For the CDR3, the DNA is TGTGCCAGCAGCCCCCAGGGGGCGGGAGTGTCCAAAAACAATCAGTACTTC. Its protein product is CASSPQGAGVSKNNQYF. The V call is TRBV7-9, the J call TRBJ2-4, with D possibly matching TRBD1 (8 bases). Germline CDR1 SEHNR, CDR2 FQNEAQ (reference sequence). This CDR3 is 17 amino acids long.

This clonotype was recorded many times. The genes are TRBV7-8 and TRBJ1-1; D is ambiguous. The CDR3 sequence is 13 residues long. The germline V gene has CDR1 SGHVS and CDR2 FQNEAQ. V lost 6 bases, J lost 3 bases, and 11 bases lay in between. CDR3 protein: CASRHMTHTEAFF. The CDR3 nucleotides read TGTGCCAGCAGACATATGACGCACACTGAAGCTTTCTTT.